The entry that follows covers one T cell receptor (beta chain) sequence. This specimen comes from a study of blood T cell repertoires in COVID-19. About the study: Whether acute or convalescent, the COVID-19 samples came from the United States, Italy and Spain. In each case, the material was cDNA or gDNA derived from T cells, B-cell-depleted T cells, or PBMCs.

Assay: immunoSEQ multiplex PCR; the TCRdb copy retains only in-frame clones and omits some. The sample gives around 200,000 clones, over 80% of which show up once; approximately 6.5% is in the top ten. CDR1 and CDR2 from the germline V gene are KGHDR and SFDVKD. With V trimmed by 3 bases and J by 6 bases, 10 bases remained unmatched. There are 16 residues in the CDR3. Sequenced sample: peripheral blood. This receptor was taken from a woman aged 40 to 50 with acute or convalescent COVID-19. V is TRBV24-1 and J is TRBJ2-1; 7 nucleotides align to TRBD1. The CDR3 here is CATSDDRVTGVNEQFF. CDR3 coding DNA: TGTGCCACCAGTGATGATCGCGTTACAGGGGTCAATGAGCAGTTCTTC.